This TCR beta chain was found in a study of T-cell reconstitution after alpha-beta-depleted transplantation in children. Findings and caveats of the study: Reportedly, roughly two months post-transplant, alpha-beta T cells arose from several hundred expanded graft clones. Some patients' high day-60 TCRbeta diversity was attributed to recipient cells surviving conditioning.

Preparation of the TCRbeta library was carried out with unique molecular identifiers. TCRdb reanalysed the PCR reads using MiXCR and keeps one entry per CDR3 protein. The profile shows more than 85,000 distinct CDR3 sequences, roughly 7.2% of them singletons. In this sample, this clonotype turned up many times. Its antigen is still unknown. CDR1 and CDR2 from the germline V gene are SGHKS and YYEKEE (reference sequence). V lost 4 bases and J lost 9, with 11 bases in between. The length of the CDR3 is 12 residues. The gene calls are TRBV5-5 and TRBJ2-1; D perhaps matches TRBD1 (5 bases). This receptor was obtained from a boy between 2 and 10 years old with acute lymphoblastic leukemia, due to receive a stem cell transplant. The specimen was PBMCs, collected before TCRalphabeta/CD19-depleted stem cell transplant. The CDR3 DNA reads TGTGCCAGCAGCCCTGACAGTTCTGAGCAGTTCTTC. Translating gives CASSPDSSEQFF.